A selection of T cell receptor beta chains follows, all from one sample in a study of CD8+CD57+ T cells in acquired aplastic anemia. From the reads, TCRdb called clonotypes with MiXCR, one entry per CDR3 protein. The sample shows 150,000 to 200,000 distinct CDR3 sequences, around 50% of them seen only once. The sequencing sample was made of sorted CD4+, CD8+, or CD8+CD57+ T cells (not recorded which) from PBMCs. The receptor set was obtained from a human donor with aplastic anemia. Each CDR3 is given with its conserved first and last residue. The order of the fields is CDR3 length, clone size, V gene, D gene, J gene, CDR3 protein, CDR3 DNA. A D gene is named only where the DNA matches it firmly. Expanded clones are given a class, and other clones once, few, many or no size at all.

12	.	TRBV12-3/TRBV12-4	.	TRBJ1-2	CASGRWTYGYTF	TGTGCCAGCGGAAGGTGGACGTACGGCTACACCTTC
15	.	TRBV14	.	TRBJ2-1	CASSPTSSPHNEQFF	TGTGCCAGCAGCCCAACGAGTAGTCCCCACAATGAGCAGTTCTTC
16	.	TRBV24-1	.	TRBJ2-1	CATSDLRGTGSGEQFF	TGTGCCACCAGTGATTTGCGGGGTACAGGGTCCGGTGAGCAGTTCTTC
14	.	TRBV29-1	.	TRBJ1-2	CSGARVASRDGYTF	TGCAGCGGCGCTCGGGTGGCTTCCCGGGATGGCTACACCTTC
16	.	TRBV6-1	.	TRBJ2-7	CASTYPSGDYTYEQYF	TGTGCCAGCACCTACCCGTCGGGGGATTACACCTACGAGCAGTACTTC
15	many	TRBV6-1	TRBD1	TRBJ2-7	CASSHRGPLGYEQYF	TGTGCCAGCAGCCACAGGGGTCCTTTAGGCTACGAGCAGTACTTC
14	.	TRBV6-2/TRBV6-3	.	TRBJ2-7	CASSYSGVPYEQYF	TGTGCCAGCAGTTACTCGGGGGTCCCCTACGAGCAGTACTTC
11	many	TRBV3-1	.	TRBJ2-2	CASSQTGELFF	TGTGCCAGCAGCCAAACCGGGGAGCTGTTTTTT
17	many	TRBV5-1	TRBD2	TRBJ2-5	CASSLSRGGGLQETQYF	TGCGCCAGCAGCTTGAGCCGCGGGGGGGGCTTACAAGAGACCCAGTACTTC
12	few	TRBV30	.	TRBJ2-2	CAWRGLAGELFF	TGTGCCTGGAGGGGGTTAGCCGGGGAGCTGTTTTTT
16	.	TRBV25-1	.	TRBJ2-3	CACSAKAGKGTDTQYF	TGTGCCTGCAGTGCTAAGGCGGGGAAAGGCACAGATACGCAGTATTTT
12	few	TRBV5-5	.	TRBJ2-1	CASSLGTDEQFF	TGTGCCAGCAGCTTGGGCACGGATGAGCAGTTCTTC